This T cell receptor beta chain appears in the sequencing data of a study of neurological immune-mediated disorders. TCRdb reanalysed the 5' RACE reads using MiXCR and keeps one entry per CDR3 protein. The sample includes about 66,000 distinct CDR3 sequences, almost 3.5% of them seen just once. The germline gives CDR1 SGHRS, CDR2 YFSETQ. The CDR3 covers 13 residues. The ends lost 3 bases at V and 5 bases at J; junction bases unmatched: 4. This clonotype has a count of ten or more. The rearrangement uses TRBV5-1 and TRBJ2-5; 7 nucleotides align to TRBD2. This TCR was recovered from a man aged 40-49 years with multiple sclerosis. The specimen sequenced was PBMCs. DNA for the CDR3: TGCGCCAGCAGCTCTTTGCGGGAGGAGACCCAGTACTTC. Residues: CASSSLREETQYF. Combining the CDR3 with reference TRBV5-1 and TRBJ2-5 gives the whole variable domain KAGVTQTPRYLIKTRGQQVTLSCSPISGHRSVSWYQQTPGQGLQFLFEYFSETQRNKGNFPGRFSGRQFSNSRSEMNVSTLELGDSALYLCASSSLREETQYFGPGTRLLVL.